In this sample, the clone carrying this T cell receptor beta chain turned up a few times. The data stem from a study of OX40 agonist ivuxolimab in advanced cancers. V was shortened by 0 bases and J by 7 bases, with 21 bases between the two germline ends. The CDR3 has 17 residues. Germline-derived CDR1 and CDR2 are LNHDA and SQIVND (reference sequence). Here immunoSEQ multiplex PCR was the method, and the copy in TCRdb shows in-frame clones only, minus some. The sample lists roughly 60,000 clones; about 85% were seen once. Sequenced here: CD4+ or CD8+ T cells sorted from blood, sampled in a trial of the OX40 agonist ivuxolimab. This TCR came from an adult with an advanced solid tumor such as melanoma, head and neck, liver or kidney cancer. This sequence joins TRBV19 and TRBJ1-2; D unresolved. The CDR3 protein is CASSIDQYRLARIGYTF. The CDR3, as DNA: TGTGCCAGTAGTATAGATCAGTACCGGCTAGCGAGGATTGGCTACACCTTC. The full variable domain, in which reference TRBV19 and TRBJ1-2 provide the parts outside the CDR3, is DGGITQSPKYLFRKEGQNVTLSCEQNLNHDAMYWYRQDPGQGLRLIYYSQIVNDFQKGDIAEGYSVSREKKESFPLTVTSAQKNPTAFYLCASSIDQYRLARIGYTFGSGTRLTVV.